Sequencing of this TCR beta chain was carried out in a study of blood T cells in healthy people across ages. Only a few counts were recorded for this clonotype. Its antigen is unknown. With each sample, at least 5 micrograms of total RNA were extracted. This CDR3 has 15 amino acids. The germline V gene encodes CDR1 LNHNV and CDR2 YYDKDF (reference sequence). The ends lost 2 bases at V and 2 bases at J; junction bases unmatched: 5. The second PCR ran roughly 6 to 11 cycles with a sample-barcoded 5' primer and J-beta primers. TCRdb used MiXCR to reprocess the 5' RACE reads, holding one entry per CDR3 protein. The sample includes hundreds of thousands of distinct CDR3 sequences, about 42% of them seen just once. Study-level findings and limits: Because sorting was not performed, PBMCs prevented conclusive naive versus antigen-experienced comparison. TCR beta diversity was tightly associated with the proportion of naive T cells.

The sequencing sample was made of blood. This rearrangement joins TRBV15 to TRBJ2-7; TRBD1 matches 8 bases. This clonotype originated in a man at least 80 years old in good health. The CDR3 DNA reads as TGTGCCACCAGCAGACGGACAGGGAGGACCTACGAGCAGTACTTC. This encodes CATSRRTGRTYEQYF.